These 13 T cell receptor beta chains share one sample of origin, sequenced in a study of OX40 agonist ivuxolimab in advanced cancers. Sequenced by immunoSEQ multiplex PCR; TCRdb stores in-frame clones only, minus some. There are about 60,000 clones in the sample; approximately 86% occur only once, and 16% lies in the top ten. The sequencing here drew on CD4+ or CD8+ T cells sorted from blood, taken in a trial of the OX40 agonist ivuxolimab. Every receptor here comes from an adult with an advanced solid tumor such as melanoma, head and neck, liver or kidney cancer.

The chain links TRBV19 to TRBJ2-4; TRBD2 matches at 8 bases. V dropped 11 bases and J dropped 2; count of bases not matched to a gene: 8. The CDR3 has 14 residues. Germline V CDR1 and CDR2: LNHDA, SQIVND (reference sequence). CDR3 DNA sequence: TGTGCCTCGGGAGGGGGGCGTACCAAAAACATTCAGTACTTC. Amino acids: CASGGGRTKNIQYF.

The rearrangement uses TRBV28 and TRBJ1-1; D is unclear. CDR1 is MDHEN and CDR2 is SYDVKM in the germline V gene. The CDR3 extends over 16 amino acids. V dropped 1 base and J dropped 0 bases, with 12 bases sitting between them. For the CDR3, the DNA is TGTGCCAGCAGTTTATTTAGTTATGGGATGAACACTGAAGCTTTCTTT. This encodes CASSLFSYGMNTEAFF. Together with reference TRBV28 and TRBJ1-1, the CDR3 gives the full variable domain: DVKVTQSSRYLVKRTGEKVFLECVQDMDHENMFWYRQDPGLGLRLIYFSYDVKMKEKGDIPEGYSVSREKKERFSLILESASTNQTSMYLCASSLFSYGMNTEAFFGQGTRLTVV.

The chain couples TRBV28 to TRBJ2-7, with TRBD2 matching 9 bases. Germline CDR1 and CDR2: MDHEN and SYDVKM. The CDR3 is 15 amino acids. V trimming: 5 bases; J trimming: 3 bases; junction bases outside the gene matches: 8. This CDR3 is CASSPRLAGSYEQYF. The CDR3 coding sequence is TGTGCCAGCAGTCCCCGTCTAGCGGGAAGCTACGAGCAGTACTTC.

This clone is a singleton in its sample. The CDR3 nucleotides read TGTGCCAGCAGTTTTTCTGGCTATAGCAATCAGCCCCAGCATTTT. Translation gives CASSFSGYSNQPQHF. V and J are TRBV28 and TRBJ1-5; the D is unclear. V lost 3 bases and J 0 bases, leaving 9 bases between the germline ends. Germline V lookup: CDR1 MDHEN, CDR2 SYDVKM. The CDR3 is 15 residues long.

The V and J genes are TRBV7-3 and TRBJ1-5, with no clear D. Germline CDR1 SGHTA, CDR2 FQGTGA. Trimming pared 5 bases from V and 0 bases from J, leaving 11 bases between. This CDR3 contains 15 residues. The CDR3 protein is CASSTYRASNQPQHF. CDR3 in DNA: TGTGCCAGCAGCACATACCGAGCTAGCAATCAGCCCCAGCATTTT.

This chain connects TRBV27 to TRBJ2-1; 7 nucleotides align to TRBD2. Germline V gives CDR1 MNHEY, CDR2 SMNVEV (reference sequence). There are 13 residues in the CDR3. The ends lost 7 bases at V and 6 bases at J; junction bases unmatched: 6. CDR3 sequence reads: CASKGAGLNEQFF. The CDR3 nucleotides are TGTGCCAGCAAAGGAGCGGGACTCAATGAGCAGTTCTTC.

With respect to this clone: Compared with germline, one end of the junction differs, possibly owing to a read error. The chain carries TRBV4-1 and TRBJ2-7; D is possibly TRBD1 or TRBD2 (5 bases each). The V gene's germline CDR1 is MGHRA and CDR2 YSYEKL. This CDR3 spans 16 amino acids. CDR3 in DNA: TGTGCCAGCAGCCAGTCTGTCCGGCAGGGAGCTTTCGAGCAGTACTTC. It is translated as CASSQSVRQGAFEQYF.

The chain couples TRBV6-5 to TRBJ2-7; 8 nucleotides agree with TRBD1. CDR3 length equals 14 residues. Germline loops: CDR1 MNHEY, CDR2 SVGAGI. V dropped 7 bases and J dropped 3; count of bases not matched to a gene: 8. The CDR3 DNA reads as TGTGCCAGCAACTCAGGGGGCCTTGGCTACGAGCAGTACTTC. This sequence encodes CASNSGGLGYEQYF.

The J gene is TRBJ1-1, the V gene TRBV7-3, with D tentatively TRBD1 (5 bases). CDR3 size: 13 residues. Germline V gene sequence: CDR1 SGHTA, CDR2 FQGTGA. The V and J ends lost 0 bases and 4 bases respectively, with 6 bases between them. In nucleotides, the CDR3 is TGTGCCAGCAGCTTAACGGGGGGCACTGAAGCTTTCTTT. Protein: CASSLTGGTEAFF.

The chain has TRBV6-5 and TRBJ2-7; D is unclear. Trimming removed 5 bases at V and 3 bases at J, with 11 bases between. Germline CDR1 MNHEY, CDR2 SVGAGI. The CDR3 spans 13 residues. DNA for the CDR3: TGTGCCAGCAGTAGGACGGCAAACTACGAGCAGTACTTC. Amino acids: CASSRTANYEQYF.

This chain uses TRBV11-2 with TRBJ2-7; 13 bases are a match to TRBD2. The CDR3 totals 15 residues. The trim removed 5 bases at V and 5 bases at J, leaving 6 bases unmatched. CDR1 SGHAT and CDR2 FQNNGV come from the germline V gene. In DNA form, the CDR3 reads TGTGCCAGCAGCCACTGGACTAGCGGGAGAAACGAGCAGTACTTC. Translation gives CASSHWTSGRNEQYF.

This chain connects TRBV19 to TRBJ2-1; 8 bases agree with TRBD1. The CDR3 sequence is 15 residues long. Germline CDR1 reads LNHDA; CDR2 reads SQIVND (reference sequence). Germline trimming cut 4 bases from V and 7 bases from J; bases unmatched to any gene: 9. The CDR3 here is CASSKRAGGHNEQFF. The CDR3 bases are TGTGCCAGTAGTAAGAGGGCAGGGGGCCATAATGAGCAGTTCTTC.

J is TRBJ1-1 and V is TRBV19; perhaps TRBD1 as D (6 bases). The CDR3 spans 14 residues. Germline CDR1 and CDR2: LNHDA and SQIVND (reference sequence). V gave up 5 bases and J gave up 1 base, with 11 bases separating them. The CDR3 spells CASSSRDKNTEAFF. CDR3 bases: TGTGCCAGTAGTTCCCGGGACAAGAACACTGAAGCTTTCTTT.